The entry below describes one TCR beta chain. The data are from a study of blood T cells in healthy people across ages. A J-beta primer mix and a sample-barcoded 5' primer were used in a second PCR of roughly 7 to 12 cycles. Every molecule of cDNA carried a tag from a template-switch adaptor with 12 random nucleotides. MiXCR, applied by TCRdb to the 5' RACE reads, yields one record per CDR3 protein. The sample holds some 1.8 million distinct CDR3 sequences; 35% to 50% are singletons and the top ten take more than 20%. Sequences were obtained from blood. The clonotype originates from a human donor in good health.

This CDR3 reads CASSEFYPDMNTEAFF. In DNA form, the CDR3 reads TGTGCCAGCAGTGAATTTTACCCCGACATGAACACTGAAGCTTTCTTT. The chain links TRBV25-1 to TRBJ1-1, with unresolved D. The CDR3 runs 16 residues. Trimming removed 1 base at V and 0 bases at J, with 12 bases between. Germline V gene data show CDR1 as MGHDK and CDR2 as SYGVNS.